Listed below are T cell receptor beta chains from one sample, sequenced in a study of T cell repertoires in cytomegalovirus infection. Each CDR3 protein gets one entry after TCRdb re-called the reads with MiXCR. The repertoire holds 200,000 to 300,000 distinct CDR3 sequences, less than 9.5% seen once, with about 14% in the top ten. Sequencing was carried out using PBMCs. Receptor source: a human donor in good health (CMV status not recorded). Some clones in this sample may be carry-over from other donors' samples. Each CDR3 is given with its conserved first and last residue. The D gene is left open where the match is weak. Size is stated for part of the rows, as once, few or many counts, or as a class when the clone is expanded.

d_call	v_call	clone_size	j_call	cdr3_nt	cdr3_aa
TRBD2	TRBV7-2	many	TRBJ2-3	TGTGCCAGCACCCCTAGCGGGAGAAGCACAGATACGCAGTATTTT	CASTPSGRSTDTQYF
.	TRBV6-6	.	TRBJ2-1	TGTGCCAGCAGTTACGTGGGGGCGGGGAATGAGCAGTTCTTC	CASSYVGAGNEQFF
TRBD1	TRBV6-5	.	TRBJ1-1	TGTGCCAGCAGATCATTCACCGGGACAGGGAACACTGAAGCTTTCTTT	CASRSFTGTGNTEAFF
TRBD1	TRBV7-2	many	TRBJ1-6	TGTGCCAGCAGGAAAGGGACAGGGGTTTTGTCACCCCTCCACTTT	CASRKGTGVLSPLHF
.	TRBV7-2	many	TRBJ2-1	TGTGCCAGCAGGTGGGGGGGCTACTACAATGAGCAGTTCTTC	CASRWGGYYNEQFF
TRBD2	TRBV7-2	many	TRBJ2-7	TGTGCCAGCAGCCCGACACTAGCGGGCGGGGACGAGCAGTACTTC	CASSPTLAGGDEQYF
TRBD1	TRBV10-3	.	TRBJ1-1	TGTGCCATCAGTGAAGGACAGGGGAACACTGAAGCTTTCTTT	CAISEGQGNTEAFF
.	TRBV15	.	TRBJ2-3	TGTGCCACCAGCAGAGAATTGGGGGCAGATACGCAGTATTTT	CATSRELGADTQYF
TRBD2	TRBV7-2	many	TRBJ2-3	TGTGCCAGCAGAAGGATGGCGGGGGATACCGCGGGTACAGATACGCAGTATTTT	CASRRMAGDTAGTDTQYF
.	TRBV28	many	TRBJ2-1	TGTGCCAGCAGTTTGGGCCTAGTCACCAATGAGCAGTTCTTC	CASSLGLVTNEQFF
TRBD1	TRBV11-2	few	TRBJ1-3	TGTGCCAGCAGCTTACAGGACAGGGCGTTCGGAAACACCATATATTTT	CASSLQDRAFGNTIYF
.	TRBV18	.	TRBJ1-6	TGTGCCAGCTCCCTCCCTTCGGGTGCGGGTTCACCCCTCCACTTT	CASSLPSGAGSPLHF
TRBD1	TRBV19	.	TRBJ1-6	TGTGCCTCCCGGACAGGGTTTATATCACCCCTCCACTTT	CASRTGFISPLHF
.	TRBV19	.	TRBJ2-7	TGTGCCAGTAGTCTGACAGCATCCTACGAGCAGTACTTC	CASSLTASYEQYF
.	TRBV7-8	many	TRBJ2-1	TGTGCCAGCAGCCCTACTATGAGCTCCTACAATGAGCAGTTCTTC	CASSPTMSSYNEQFF
.	TRBV11-2	.	TRBJ1-6	TGTGCCAGCAGCCCACTACGAGAATCCTATAATTCACCCCTCCACTTT	CASSPLRESYNSPLHF
TRBD2	TRBV7-3	.	TRBJ2-1	TGTGCCACCTCAGCGGGGGGCCTTAGTGGCAATGAGCAGTTCTTC	CATSAGGLSGNEQFF
.	TRBV7-4	many	TRBJ2-5	TGTGCCAGCAGCTTGGGCGACTACCAGTACTTC	CASSLGDYQYF
TRBD2	TRBV7-2	many	TRBJ2-4	TGTGCCAGCAGCTTAACACCGCGGGAGAGGCTCGTCATTCAGTACTTC	CASSLTPRERLVIQYF
.	TRBV28	few	TRBJ2-7	TGTGCCAGCAGTTTATACTTAGGCGTAACTCGACGGACCTACGAGCAGTACTTC	CASSLYLGVTRRTYEQYF
.	TRBV20-1	once	TRBJ1-4	TGCAGTGCTTCGGGGGTTAATGAAAAACTGTTTTTT	CSASGVNEKLFF
.	TRBV6-2/TRBV6-3	many	TRBJ1-1	TGTGCCAGCGGGGATTTGAACACTGAAGCTTTCTTT	CASGDLNTEAFF
TRBD1	TRBV6-8	many	TRBJ1-4	TGTGCCAGCAGTTACTCGCCGACAGGGGGAAATGAAAAACTGTTTTTT	CASSYSPTGGNEKLFF
.	TRBV6-5	.	TRBJ1-2	TGTGCCAGCAGCTCGGGGAGCTCATGGTATGGCTACACCTTC	CASSSGSSWYGYTF
.	TRBV5-1	.	TRBJ1-1	TGCGCCAGCAGTGACGGGGGGTTCGACACTGAAGCTTTCTTT	CASSDGGFDTEAFF
.	TRBV7-2	many	TRBJ1-5	TGTGCCAGCACCAGCTTAGGAAATAGCAATCAGCCCCAGCATTTT	CASTSLGNSNQPQHF
TRBD2	TRBV7-2	many	TRBJ2-7	TGTGCCAGCAGCTTCTGGGGGGGTGACGAGCAGTACTTC	CASSFWGGDEQYF
.	TRBV7-3	few	TRBJ2-1	TGTGCCAGCAGCTTAGCGGGGCCTTTCTACAATGAGCAGTTCTTC	CASSLAGPFYNEQFF
.	TRBV28	few	TRBJ1-6	TGTGCCAGCAGCCTCCCGACGGTTAGGTCACCCCTCCACTTT	CASSLPTVRSPLHF
TRBD2	TRBV28	many	TRBJ2-1	TGTGCCAGCAGTCCCTCGGGACTAGCGGGCAATGAGCAGTTCTTC	CASSPSGLAGNEQFF
TRBD2	TRBV19	.	TRBJ2-7	TGTGCCAGTAGTATCTCATCTGGGACTAGTGTCGAGCAGTACTTC	CASSISSGTSVEQYF
.	TRBV28	.	TRBJ1-2	TGTGCCAGCAGCTCCCCGACGGGGTTTTATGATGGCTACACCTTC	CASSSPTGFYDGYTF
.	TRBV20-1	.	TRBJ1-3	TGCAGTGCTACAGGGGCTTCTGGAAACACCATATATTTT	CSATGASGNTIYF
.	TRBV6-1	many	TRBJ1-2	TGTGCCAGCAGTGAAGCGTCAGGGCCCTATGGCTACACCTTC	CASSEASGPYGYTF
.	TRBV7-2	many	TRBJ2-5	TGTGCCAGCAGCTGGGCTGGGGGTTCGGACCAGTACTTC	CASSWAGGSDQYF
.	TRBV30	few	TRBJ2-4	TGTGCCTGGAGCGGCGGGGCCCTAGCCAAAAACATTCAGTACTTC	CAWSGGALAKNIQYF
.	TRBV27	.	TRBJ2-5	TGTGCCAGCAGTATAGATTCTCTGGGGCGACAGACCCAGTACTTC	CASSIDSLGRQTQYF
.	TRBV20-1	.	TRBJ2-4	TGCAGTGCTAGAGACCCTAAGGGAAACATTCAGTACTTC	CSARDPKGNIQYF
TRBD1	TRBV7-2	many	TRBJ1-5	TGTGCCAGCAGCCCAGGGACAGGGCGAAATCAGCCCCAGCATTTT	CASSPGTGRNQPQHF
TRBD1	TRBV25-1	few	TRBJ2-7	TGTGCCAGCAGTGAATACGAGGCGCGACAGGGGACGTTCGAGCAGTACTTC	CASSEYEARQGTFEQYF
.	TRBV7-2	many	TRBJ2-5	TGTGCCAGCAGCTCCTCACACACTAGGGGCGAGACCCAGTACTTC	CASSSSHTRGETQYF
TRBD1	TRBV7-2	many	TRBJ2-7	TGTGCCAGCAGTTATGACAGGGGGCAGGACGAGCAGTACTTC	CASSYDRGQDEQYF
.	TRBV2	many	TRBJ2-2	TGTGCCAGCAGTGTTAAGGGTTCGAACACCGGGGAGCTGTTTTTT	CASSVKGSNTGELFF
TRBD1	TRBV7-8	many	TRBJ2-5	TGTGCCAGCAGCGCCGGGACAGGGAAAGAGACCCAGTACTTC	CASSAGTGKETQYF
.	TRBV7-9	few	TRBJ1-2	TGTGCCAGCAGCGCGGGGACAAGCCAGGGCTACACCTTC	CASSAGTSQGYTF
.	TRBV7-2	many	TRBJ2-1	TGTGCCAGCAGCTTTAACCTCGATACTGAGCAGTTCTTC	CASSFNLDTEQFF
TRBD2	TRBV20-1	few	TRBJ2-1	TGCAGTGCTAGCGCGGGAGCCTACAATGAGCAGTTCTTC	CSASAGAYNEQFF
.	TRBV28	many	TRBJ1-5	TGTGCCAGCACCGAGTTGGCTAGGGTTGGAAATCAGCCCCAGCATTTT	CASTELARVGNQPQHF
.	TRBV7-8	many	TRBJ2-5	TGTGCCAGCAGCCCAAGGGACCTCCAAGAGACCCAGTACTTC	CASSPRDLQETQYF
.	TRBV20-1	few	TRBJ1-1	TGCAGTGCTAACGTCATGGGGTATGACACTGAAGCTTTCTTT	CSANVMGYDTEAFF
.	TRBV18	few	TRBJ2-5	TGTGCCAGCTCAGCAAAGGCCGCGGAGACCCAGTACTTC	CASSAKAAETQYF
.	TRBV12-3/TRBV12-4	many	TRBJ2-1	TGTGCCAGCAGTTTGGCCAGGGGACAGGCGAAAACTAGCGGAGCCTCCTACAATGAGCAGTTCTTC	CASSLARGQAKTSGASYNEQFF